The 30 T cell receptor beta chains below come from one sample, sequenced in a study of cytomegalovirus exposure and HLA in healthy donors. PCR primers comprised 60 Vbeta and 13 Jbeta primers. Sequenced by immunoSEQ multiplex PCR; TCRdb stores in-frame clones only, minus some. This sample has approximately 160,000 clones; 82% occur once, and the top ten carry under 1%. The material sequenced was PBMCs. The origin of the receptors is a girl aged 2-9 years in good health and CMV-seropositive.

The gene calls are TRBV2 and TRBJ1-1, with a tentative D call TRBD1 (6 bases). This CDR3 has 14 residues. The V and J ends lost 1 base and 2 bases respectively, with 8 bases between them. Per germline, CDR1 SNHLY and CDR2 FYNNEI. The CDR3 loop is CASSEGTANTEAFF. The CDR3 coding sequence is TGTGCCAGCAGTGAAGGGACAGCAAACACTGAAGCTTTCTTT.

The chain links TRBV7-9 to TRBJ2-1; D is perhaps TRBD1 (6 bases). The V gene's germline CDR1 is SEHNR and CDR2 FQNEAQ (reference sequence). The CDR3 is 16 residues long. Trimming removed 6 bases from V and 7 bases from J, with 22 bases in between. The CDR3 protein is CASRSAVRDISNEQFF. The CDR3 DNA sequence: TGTGCCAGCAGATCAGCGGTCCGGGACATCAGTAATGAGCAGTTCTTC.

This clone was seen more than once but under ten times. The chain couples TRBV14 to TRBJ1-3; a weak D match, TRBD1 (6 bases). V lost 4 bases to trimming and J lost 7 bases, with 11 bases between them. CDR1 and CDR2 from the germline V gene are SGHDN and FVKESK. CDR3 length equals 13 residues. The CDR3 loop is CASSRLGANTIYF. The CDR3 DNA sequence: TGTGCCAGCAGCCGACTGGGGGCTAACACCATATATTTT.

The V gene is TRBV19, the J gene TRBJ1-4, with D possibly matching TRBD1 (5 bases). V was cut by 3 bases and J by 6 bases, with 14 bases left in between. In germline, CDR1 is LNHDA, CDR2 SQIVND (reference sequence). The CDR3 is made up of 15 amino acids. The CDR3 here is CASSMLGLRDEKLFF. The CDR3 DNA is TGTGCCAGTAGTATGCTGGGGCTCCGTGATGAAAAACTGTTTTTT.

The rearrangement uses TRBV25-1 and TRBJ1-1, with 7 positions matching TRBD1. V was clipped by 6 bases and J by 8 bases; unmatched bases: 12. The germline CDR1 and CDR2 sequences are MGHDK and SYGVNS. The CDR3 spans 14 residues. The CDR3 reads CASREPGQKLEAFF. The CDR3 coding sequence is TGTGCCAGCAGGGAACCGGGACAGAAATTGGAAGCTTTCTTT.

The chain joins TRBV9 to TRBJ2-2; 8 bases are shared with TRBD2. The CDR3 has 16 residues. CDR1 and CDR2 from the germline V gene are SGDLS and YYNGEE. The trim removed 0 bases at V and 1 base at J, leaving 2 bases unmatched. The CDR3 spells CASSVVAGRNTGELFF. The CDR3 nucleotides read TGTGCCAGCAGCGTAGTAGCGGGAAGGAACACCGGGGAGCTGTTTTTT.

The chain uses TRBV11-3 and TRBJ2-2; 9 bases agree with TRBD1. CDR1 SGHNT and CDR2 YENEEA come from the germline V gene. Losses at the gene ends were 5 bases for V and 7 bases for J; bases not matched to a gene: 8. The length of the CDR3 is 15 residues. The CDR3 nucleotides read TGTGCCAGCAGCGCCGGGACAGGGTCGTACGGGGAGCTGTTTTTT. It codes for CASSAGTGSYGELFF.

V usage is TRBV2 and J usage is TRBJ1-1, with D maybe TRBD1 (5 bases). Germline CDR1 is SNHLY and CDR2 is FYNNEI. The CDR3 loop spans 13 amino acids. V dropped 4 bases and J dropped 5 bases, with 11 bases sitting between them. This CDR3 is CASSAGRGTEAFF. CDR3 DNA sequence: TGTGCCAGCAGTGCTGGACGGGGGACTGAAGCTTTCTTT.

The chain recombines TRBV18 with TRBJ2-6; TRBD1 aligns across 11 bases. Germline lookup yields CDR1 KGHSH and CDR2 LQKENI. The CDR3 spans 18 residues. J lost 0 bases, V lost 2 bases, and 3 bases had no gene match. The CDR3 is CASSPTGTGGSGANVLTF. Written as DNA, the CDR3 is TGTGCCAGCTCACCAACCGGGACAGGGGGCTCTGGGGCCAACGTCCTGACTTTC.

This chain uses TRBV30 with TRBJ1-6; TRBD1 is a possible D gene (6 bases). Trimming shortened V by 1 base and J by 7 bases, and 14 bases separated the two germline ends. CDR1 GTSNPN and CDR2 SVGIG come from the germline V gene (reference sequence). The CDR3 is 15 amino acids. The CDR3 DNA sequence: TGTGCCTGGAGTGGTTTCGGGACACCCAATTCACCCCTCCACTTT. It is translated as CAWSGFGTPNSPLHF.

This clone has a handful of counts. The CDR3 protein is CASSDGTGGNGYTF. CDR3 in DNA: TGTGCCAGCAGTGACGGGACAGGGGGCAATGGCTACACCTTC. The chain joins TRBV6-4 to TRBJ1-2, with 12 bases matching TRBD1. V lost 2 bases to trimming and J lost 6 bases; unmatched junction nucleotides: 1. Germline V CDR1 and CDR2: MRHNA, SNTAGT. CDR3 length equals 14 residues.

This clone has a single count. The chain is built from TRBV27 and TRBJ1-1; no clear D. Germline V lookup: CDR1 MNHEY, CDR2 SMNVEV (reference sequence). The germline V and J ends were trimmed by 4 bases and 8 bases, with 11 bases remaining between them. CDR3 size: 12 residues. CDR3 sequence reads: CASSSTGSEAFF. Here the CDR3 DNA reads TGTGCCAGCAGTTCAACGGGTTCCGAAGCTTTCTTT.

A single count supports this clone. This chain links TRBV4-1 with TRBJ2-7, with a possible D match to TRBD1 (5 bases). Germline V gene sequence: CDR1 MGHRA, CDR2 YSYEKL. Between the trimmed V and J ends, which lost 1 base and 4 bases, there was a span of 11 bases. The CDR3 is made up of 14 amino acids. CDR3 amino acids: CASSQASTAYEQYF. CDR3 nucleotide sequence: TGCGCCAGCAGCCAAGCGTCGACAGCTTACGAGCAGTACTTC.

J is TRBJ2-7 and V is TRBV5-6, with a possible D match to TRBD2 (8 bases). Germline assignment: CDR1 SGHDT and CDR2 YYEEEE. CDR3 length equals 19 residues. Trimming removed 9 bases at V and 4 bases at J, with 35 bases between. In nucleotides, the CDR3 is TGTGCCACCTTTCAACTCGGGCTAGCGGGCGGACAGGTCTCTTACGAGCAGTACTTC. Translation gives CATFQLGLAGGQVSYEQYF.

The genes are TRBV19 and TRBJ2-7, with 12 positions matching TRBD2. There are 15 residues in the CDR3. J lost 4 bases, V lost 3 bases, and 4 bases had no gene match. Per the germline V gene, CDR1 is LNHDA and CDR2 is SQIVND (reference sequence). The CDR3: CASSISLAGGYEQYF. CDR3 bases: TGTGCCAGTAGTATCTCTCTAGCGGGAGGGTACGAGCAGTACTTC. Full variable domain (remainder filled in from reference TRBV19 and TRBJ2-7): DGGITQSPKYLFRKEGQNVTLSCEQNLNHDAMYWYRQDPGQGLRLIYYSQIVNDFQKGDIAEGYSVSREKKESFPLTVTSAQKNPTAFYLCASSISLAGGYEQYFGPGTRLTVT.

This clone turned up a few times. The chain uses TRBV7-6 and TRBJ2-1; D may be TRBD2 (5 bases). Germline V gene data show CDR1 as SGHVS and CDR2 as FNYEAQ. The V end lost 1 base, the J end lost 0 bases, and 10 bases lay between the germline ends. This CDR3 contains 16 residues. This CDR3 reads CASSLEAASSYNEQFF. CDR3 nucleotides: TGTGCCAGCAGCTTAGAAGCGGCCAGCTCCTACAATGAGCAGTTCTTC.

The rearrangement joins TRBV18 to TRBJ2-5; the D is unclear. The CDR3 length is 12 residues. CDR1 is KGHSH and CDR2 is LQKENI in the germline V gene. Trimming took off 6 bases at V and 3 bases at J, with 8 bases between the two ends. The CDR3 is CASSPTEETQYF. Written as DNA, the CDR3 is TGTGCCAGCTCTCCGACTGAAGAGACCCAGTACTTC.

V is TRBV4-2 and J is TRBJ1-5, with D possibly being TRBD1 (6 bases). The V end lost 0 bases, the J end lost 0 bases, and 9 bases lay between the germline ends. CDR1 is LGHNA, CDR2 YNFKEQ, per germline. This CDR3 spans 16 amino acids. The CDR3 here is CASSQEQGYSNQPQHF. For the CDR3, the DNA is TGTGCCAGCAGCCAAGAGCAGGGGTATAGCAATCAGCCCCAGCATTTT.

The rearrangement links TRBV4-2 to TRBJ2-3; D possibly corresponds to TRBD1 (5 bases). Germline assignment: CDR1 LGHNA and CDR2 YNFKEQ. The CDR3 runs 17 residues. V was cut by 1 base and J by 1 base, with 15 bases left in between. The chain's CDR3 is CASSQVGQGRGTDTQYF. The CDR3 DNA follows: TGTGCCAGCAGCCAAGTTGGGCAGGGAAGGGGCACAGATACGCAGTATTTT.

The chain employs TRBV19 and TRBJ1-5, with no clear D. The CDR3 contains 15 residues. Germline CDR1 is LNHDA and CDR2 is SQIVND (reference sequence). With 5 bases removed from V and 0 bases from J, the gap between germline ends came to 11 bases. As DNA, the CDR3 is TGTGCCAGTAGTCGAGATCACCATAGCAATCAGCCCCAGCATTTT. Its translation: CASSRDHHSNQPQHF.

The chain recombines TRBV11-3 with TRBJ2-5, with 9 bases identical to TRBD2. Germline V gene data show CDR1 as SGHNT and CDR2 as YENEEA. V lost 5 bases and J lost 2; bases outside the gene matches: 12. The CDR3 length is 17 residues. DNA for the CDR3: TGTGCCAGCAGCCGCGGGCTAGCGGGGACCCTTCAAGAGACCCAGTACTTC. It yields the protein CASSRGLAGTLQETQYF. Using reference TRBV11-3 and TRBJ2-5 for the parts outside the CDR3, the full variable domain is EAGVVQSPRYKIIEKKQPVAFWCNPISGHNTLYWYLQNLGQGPELLIRYENEEAVDDSQLPKDRFSAERLKGVDSTLKIQPAELGDSAVYLCASSRGLAGTLQETQYFGPGTRLLVL.

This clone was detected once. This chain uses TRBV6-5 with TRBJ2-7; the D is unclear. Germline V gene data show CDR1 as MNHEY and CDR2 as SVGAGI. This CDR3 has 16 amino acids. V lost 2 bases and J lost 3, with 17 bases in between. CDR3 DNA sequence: TGTGCCAGCAGTTACCGCCCAGGCCAGCCCTACTACGAGCAGTACTTC. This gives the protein CASSYRPGQPYYEQYF.

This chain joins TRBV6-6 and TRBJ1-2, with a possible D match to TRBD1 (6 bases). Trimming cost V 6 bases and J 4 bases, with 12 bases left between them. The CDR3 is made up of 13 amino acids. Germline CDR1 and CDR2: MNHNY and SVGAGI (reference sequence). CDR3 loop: CASSPGTPYGYTF. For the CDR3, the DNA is TGTGCCAGCAGCCCCGGGACACCCTATGGCTACACCTTC.

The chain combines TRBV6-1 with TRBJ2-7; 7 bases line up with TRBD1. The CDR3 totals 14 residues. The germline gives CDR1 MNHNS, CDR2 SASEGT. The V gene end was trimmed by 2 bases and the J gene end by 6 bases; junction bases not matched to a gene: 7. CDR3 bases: TGTGCCAGCAGTGAAACCCCGACAGGGAGCGAGCAGTACTTC. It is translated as CASSETPTGSEQYF.

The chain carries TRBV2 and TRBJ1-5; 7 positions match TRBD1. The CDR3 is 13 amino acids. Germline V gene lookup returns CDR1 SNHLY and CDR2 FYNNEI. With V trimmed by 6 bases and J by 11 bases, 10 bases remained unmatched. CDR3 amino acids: CASRQAGGGSQHF. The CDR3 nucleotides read TGTGCCAGCAGGCAGGCAGGGGGTGGGTCCCAGCATTTT.

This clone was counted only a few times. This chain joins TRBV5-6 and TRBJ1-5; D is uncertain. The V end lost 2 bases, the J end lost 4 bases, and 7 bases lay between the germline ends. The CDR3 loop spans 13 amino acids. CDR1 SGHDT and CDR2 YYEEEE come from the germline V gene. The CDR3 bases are TGTGCCAGCAGCTTAGAACGGAATCAGCCCCAGCATTTT. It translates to CASSLERNQPQHF. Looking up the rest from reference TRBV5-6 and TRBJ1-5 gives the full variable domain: DAGVTQSPTHLIKTRGQQVTLRCSPKSGHDTVSWYQQALGQGPQFIFQYYEEEERQRGNFPDRFSGHQFPNYSSELNVNALLLGDSALYLCASSLERNQPQHFGDGTRLSIL.

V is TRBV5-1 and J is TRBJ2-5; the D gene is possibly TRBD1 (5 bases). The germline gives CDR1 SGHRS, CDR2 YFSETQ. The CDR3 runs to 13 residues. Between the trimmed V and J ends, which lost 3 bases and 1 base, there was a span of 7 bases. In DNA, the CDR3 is TGCGCCAGCAGCTGGGGCGGCCAAGAGACCCAGTACTTC. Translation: CASSWGGQETQYF.

The CDR3 is CASGLEGQGREQYF. In nucleotides, the CDR3 is TGTGCTAGTGGTTTGGAAGGACAGGGACGCGAGCAGTACTTC. The J gene is TRBJ2-7, the V gene TRBV12-5; TRBD1 agrees at 8 bases. The length of the CDR3 is 14 residues. Germline CDR1 and CDR2: LGHNT and FRNRAP. J gave up 6 bases and V 1 base, and 5 bases lay outside the gene matches.

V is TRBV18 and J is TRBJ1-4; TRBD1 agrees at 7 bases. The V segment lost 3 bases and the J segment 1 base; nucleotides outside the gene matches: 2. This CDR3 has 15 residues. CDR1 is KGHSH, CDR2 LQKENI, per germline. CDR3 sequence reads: CASSPNRGTNEKLFF. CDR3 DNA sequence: TGTGCCAGCTCACCTAACAGGGGAACTAATGAAAAACTGTTTTTT.

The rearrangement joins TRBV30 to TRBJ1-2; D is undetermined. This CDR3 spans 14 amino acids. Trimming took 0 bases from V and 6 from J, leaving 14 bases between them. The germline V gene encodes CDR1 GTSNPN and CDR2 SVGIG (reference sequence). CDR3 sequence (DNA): TGTGCCTGGAGTGTAGGATCAGCACGGGATGGCTACACCTTC. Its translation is CAWSVGSARDGYTF.